This T cell receptor beta chain was recorded in a study of OX40 agonist ivuxolimab in advanced cancers. About the research overall: It was ivuxolimab, an agonistic anti-OX40 (CD134) antibody, that patients were treated with. Patients got intravenous ivuxolimab at 0.01 to 10 mg/kg every 2 weeks. General study results and limits: What antigens the expanded peripheral T cells recognized was never established. Also present in some nonresponders was a low level of normalized T-cell clonal expansion.

TCRdb keeps only in-frame clones here, not all; method: immunoSEQ multiplex PCR. The repertoire holds 50,000 to 55,000 clones, 70% to 80% seen once, with 3% to 5% in the top ten. As to this clone: As yet, its antigen is unknown.

This TCR was sampled from an adult with an advanced solid tumor such as melanoma, head and neck, liver or kidney cancer. This material consisted of CD4+ or CD8+ T cells sorted from blood, taken in a trial of the OX40 agonist ivuxolimab.

Here the CDR3 reads CAISREGGNQPQHF. CDR3 DNA sequence: TGTGCCATCAGCCGGGAGGGGGGCAATCAGCCCCAGCATTTT. The chain combines TRBV6-5 with TRBJ1-5, with D maybe TRBD1 (6 bases). The germline V gene has CDR1 MNHEY and CDR2 SVGAGI. The CDR3 has 14 residues. V was shortened by 10 bases and J by 2 bases, with 15 bases between the two germline ends.